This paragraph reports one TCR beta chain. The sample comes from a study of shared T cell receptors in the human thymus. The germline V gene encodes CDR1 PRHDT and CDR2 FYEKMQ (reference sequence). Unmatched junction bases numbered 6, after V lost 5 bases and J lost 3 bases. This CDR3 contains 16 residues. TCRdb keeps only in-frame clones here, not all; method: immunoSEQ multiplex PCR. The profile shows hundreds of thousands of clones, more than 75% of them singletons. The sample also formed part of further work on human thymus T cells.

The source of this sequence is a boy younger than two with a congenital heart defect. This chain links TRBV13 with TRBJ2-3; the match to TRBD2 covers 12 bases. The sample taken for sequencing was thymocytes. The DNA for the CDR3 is TGTGCCAGCAGCCGTGGACTAGCGGGAATTACAGATACGCAGTATTTT. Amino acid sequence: CASSRGLAGITDTQYF.